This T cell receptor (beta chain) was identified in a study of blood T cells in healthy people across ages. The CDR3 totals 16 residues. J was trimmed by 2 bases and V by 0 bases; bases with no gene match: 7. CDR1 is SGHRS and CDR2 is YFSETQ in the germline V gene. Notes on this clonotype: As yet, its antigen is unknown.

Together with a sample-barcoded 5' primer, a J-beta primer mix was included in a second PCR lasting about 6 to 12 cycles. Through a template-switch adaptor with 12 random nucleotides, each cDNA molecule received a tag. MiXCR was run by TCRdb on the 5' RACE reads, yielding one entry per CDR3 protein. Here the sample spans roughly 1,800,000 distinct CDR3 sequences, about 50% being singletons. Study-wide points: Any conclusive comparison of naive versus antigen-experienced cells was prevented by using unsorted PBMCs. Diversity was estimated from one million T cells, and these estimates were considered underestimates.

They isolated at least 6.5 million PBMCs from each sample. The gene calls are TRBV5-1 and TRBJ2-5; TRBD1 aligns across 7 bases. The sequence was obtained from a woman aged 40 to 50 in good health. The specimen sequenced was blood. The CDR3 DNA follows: TGCGCCAGCAGCTTGGTTCGGACGACAGGGCAAGAGACCCAGTACTTC. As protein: CASSLVRTTGQETQYF.